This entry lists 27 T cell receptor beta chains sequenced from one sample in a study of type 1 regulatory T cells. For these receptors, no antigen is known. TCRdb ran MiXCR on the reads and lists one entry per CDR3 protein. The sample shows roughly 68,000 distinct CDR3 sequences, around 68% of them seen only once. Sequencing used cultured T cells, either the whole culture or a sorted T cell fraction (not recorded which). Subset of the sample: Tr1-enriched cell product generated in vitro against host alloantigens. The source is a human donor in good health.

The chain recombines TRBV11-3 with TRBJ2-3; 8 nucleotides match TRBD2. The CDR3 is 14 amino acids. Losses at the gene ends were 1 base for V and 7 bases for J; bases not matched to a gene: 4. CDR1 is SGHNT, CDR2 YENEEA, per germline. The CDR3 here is CASSLGLAPHTQYF. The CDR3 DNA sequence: TGTGCCAGCAGCTTAGGACTAGCGCCGCATACGCAGTATTTT.

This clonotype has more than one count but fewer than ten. The CDR3 region has the DNA TGTGCCACCAGCAACGCCGGACGGCTAGGCGATTCACCCCTCCACTTT. As protein: CATSNAGRLGDSPLHF. The gene calls are TRBV15 and TRBJ1-6; no definite D call. The CDR3 consists of 16 residues. Trimming removed 4 bases from V and 8 bases from J, with 18 bases in between. The germline gives CDR1 LNHNV, CDR2 YYDKDF (reference sequence).

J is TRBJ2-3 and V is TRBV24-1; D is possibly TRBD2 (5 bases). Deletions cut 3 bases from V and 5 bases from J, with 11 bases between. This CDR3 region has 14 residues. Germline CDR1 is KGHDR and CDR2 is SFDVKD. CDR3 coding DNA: TGTGCCACCAGTGATCTGAGAAGCGGAGATACGCAGTATTTT. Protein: CATSDLRSGDTQYF.

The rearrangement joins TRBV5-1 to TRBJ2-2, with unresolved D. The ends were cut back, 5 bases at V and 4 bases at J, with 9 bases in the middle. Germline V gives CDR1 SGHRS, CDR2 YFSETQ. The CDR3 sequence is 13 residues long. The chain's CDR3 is CASRQVSTGELFF. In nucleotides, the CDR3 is TGCGCCAGCAGACAAGTTAGCACCGGGGAGCTGTTTTTT.

The CDR3 DNA sequence: TGTGCCAGTAGTATTGAAGATAGCACAGATACGCAGTATTTT. It yields the protein CASSIEDSTDTQYF. The chain joins TRBV19 to TRBJ2-3; D call uncertain. The CDR3 is 14 residues long. Germline V gene sequence: CDR1 LNHDA, CDR2 SQIVND (reference sequence). Trimming removed 3 bases from V and 0 bases from J, with 7 bases in between.

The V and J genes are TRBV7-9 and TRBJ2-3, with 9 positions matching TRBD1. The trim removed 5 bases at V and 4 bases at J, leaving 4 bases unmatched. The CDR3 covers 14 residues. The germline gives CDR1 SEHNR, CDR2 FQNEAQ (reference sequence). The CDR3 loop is CASSDDRGADTQYF. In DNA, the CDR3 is TGTGCCAGCAGCGACGACAGGGGGGCAGATACGCAGTATTTT.

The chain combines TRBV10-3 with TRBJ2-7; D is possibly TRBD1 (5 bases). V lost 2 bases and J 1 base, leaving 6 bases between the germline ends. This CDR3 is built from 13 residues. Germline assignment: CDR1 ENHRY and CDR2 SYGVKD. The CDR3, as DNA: TGTGCCATCAGTGAGGGACAATCCTACGAGCAGTACTTC. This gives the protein CAISEGQSYEQYF.

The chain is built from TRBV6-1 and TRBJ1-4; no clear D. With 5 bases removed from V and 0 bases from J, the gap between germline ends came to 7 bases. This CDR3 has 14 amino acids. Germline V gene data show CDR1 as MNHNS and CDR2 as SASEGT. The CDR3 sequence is CASSFPATNEKLFF. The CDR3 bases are TGTGCCAGCAGTTTCCCAGCAACTAATGAAAAACTGTTTTTT.

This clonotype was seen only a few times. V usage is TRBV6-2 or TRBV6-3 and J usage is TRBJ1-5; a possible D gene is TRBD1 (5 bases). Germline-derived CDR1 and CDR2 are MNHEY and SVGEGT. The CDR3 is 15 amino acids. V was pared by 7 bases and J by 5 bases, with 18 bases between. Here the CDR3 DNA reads TGTGCCAGCACCCCGACAGCCGTCGGCTATCAGCCCCAGCATTTT. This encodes CASTPTAVGYQPQHF.

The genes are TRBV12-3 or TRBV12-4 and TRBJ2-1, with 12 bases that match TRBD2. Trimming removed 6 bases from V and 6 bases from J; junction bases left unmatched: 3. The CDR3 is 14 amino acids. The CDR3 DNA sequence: TGTGCCAGCAGATGGACTAGCGGGACCAATGAGCAGTTCTTC. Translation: CASRWTSGTNEQFF.

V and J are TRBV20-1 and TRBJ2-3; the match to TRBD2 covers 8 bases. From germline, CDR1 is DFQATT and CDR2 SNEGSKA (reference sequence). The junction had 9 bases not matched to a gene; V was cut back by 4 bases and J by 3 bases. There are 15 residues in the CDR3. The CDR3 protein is CSAIGLSGKTDTQYF. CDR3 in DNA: TGCAGTGCTATCGGGCTTAGCGGGAAGACAGATACGCAGTATTTT.

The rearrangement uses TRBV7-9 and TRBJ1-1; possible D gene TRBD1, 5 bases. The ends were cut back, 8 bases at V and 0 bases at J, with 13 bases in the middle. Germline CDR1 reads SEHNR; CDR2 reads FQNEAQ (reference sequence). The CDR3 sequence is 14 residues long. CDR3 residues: CASSFNRLNTEAFF. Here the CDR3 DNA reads TGTGCCAGCTCCTTTAACAGGTTGAACACTGAAGCTTTCTTT.

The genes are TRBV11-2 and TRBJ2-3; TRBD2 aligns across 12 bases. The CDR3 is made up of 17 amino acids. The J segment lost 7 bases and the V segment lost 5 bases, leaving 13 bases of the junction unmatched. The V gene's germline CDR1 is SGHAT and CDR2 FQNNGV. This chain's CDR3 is CASSPGLAGGLLNTQYF. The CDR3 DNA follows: TGTGCCAGCAGCCCGGGTCTAGCGGGAGGGCTTTTGAATACGCAGTATTTT.

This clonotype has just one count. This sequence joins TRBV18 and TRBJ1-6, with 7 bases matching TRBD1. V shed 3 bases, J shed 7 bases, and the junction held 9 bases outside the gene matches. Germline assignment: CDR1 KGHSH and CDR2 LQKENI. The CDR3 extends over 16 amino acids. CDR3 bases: TGTGCCAGCTCACCCAAATCCGGGACAGCAAATTCACCCCTCCACTTT. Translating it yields CASSPKSGTANSPLHF.

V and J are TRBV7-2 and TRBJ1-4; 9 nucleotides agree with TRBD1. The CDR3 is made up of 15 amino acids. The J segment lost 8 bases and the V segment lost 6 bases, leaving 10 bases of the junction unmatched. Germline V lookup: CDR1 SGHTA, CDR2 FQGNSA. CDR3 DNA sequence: TGTGCCAGCAGAACCTCCGGGACAGGGTTGGAAAAACTGTTTTTT. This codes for CASRTSGTGLEKLFF. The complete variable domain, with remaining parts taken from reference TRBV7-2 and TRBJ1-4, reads GAGVSQSPSNKVTEKGKDVELRCDPISGHTALYWYRQSLGQGLEFLIYFQGNSAPDKSGLPSDRFSAERTGGSVSTLTIQRTQQEDSAVYLCASRTSGTGLEKLFFGSGTQLSVL.

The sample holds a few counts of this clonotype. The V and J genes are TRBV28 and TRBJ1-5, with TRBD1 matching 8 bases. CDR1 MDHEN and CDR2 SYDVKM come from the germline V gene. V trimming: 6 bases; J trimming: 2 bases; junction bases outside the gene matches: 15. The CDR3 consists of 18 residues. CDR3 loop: CASSPGTGGIFGNQPQHF. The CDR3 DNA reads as TGTGCCAGCAGCCCAGGGACAGGAGGTATATTTGGCAATCAGCCCCAGCATTTT.

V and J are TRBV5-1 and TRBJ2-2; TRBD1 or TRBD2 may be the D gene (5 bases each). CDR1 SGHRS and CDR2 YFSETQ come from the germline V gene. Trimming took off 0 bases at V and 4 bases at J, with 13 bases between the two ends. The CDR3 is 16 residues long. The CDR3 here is CASSLDPGPGTGELFF. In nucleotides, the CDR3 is TGCGCCAGCAGCTTGGATCCGGGACCGGGCACCGGGGAGCTGTTTTTT.

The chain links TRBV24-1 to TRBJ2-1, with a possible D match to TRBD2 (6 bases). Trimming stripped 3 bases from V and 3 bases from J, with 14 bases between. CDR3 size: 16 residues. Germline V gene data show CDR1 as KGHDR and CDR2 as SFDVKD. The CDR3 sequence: CATSDGLAEYYNEQFF. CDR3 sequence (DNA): TGTGCCACCAGTGATGGGTTAGCGGAGTACTACAATGAGCAGTTCTTC.

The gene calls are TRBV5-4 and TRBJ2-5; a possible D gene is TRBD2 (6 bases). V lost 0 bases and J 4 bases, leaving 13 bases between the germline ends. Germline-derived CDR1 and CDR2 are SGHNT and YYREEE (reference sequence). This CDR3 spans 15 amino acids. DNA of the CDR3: TGTGCCAGCAGCTTGGATCCCAGGGACTCAGAGACCCAGTACTTC. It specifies CASSLDPRDSETQYF.

As DNA, the CDR3 is TGCAGTGCTCCTATAAAGGGAGACACTGAAGCTTTCTTT. It translates to CSAPIKGDTEAFF. The rearrangement uses TRBV20-1 and TRBJ1-1; D gene unclear. Trimming cost V 5 bases and J 3 bases, with 13 bases left between them. The CDR3 contains 13 residues. Looked up from germline, CDR1 is DFQATT and CDR2 is SNEGSKA (reference sequence).

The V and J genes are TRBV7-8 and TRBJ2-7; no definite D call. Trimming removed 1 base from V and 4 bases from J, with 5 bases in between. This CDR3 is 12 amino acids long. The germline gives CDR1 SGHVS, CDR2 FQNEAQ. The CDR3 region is CASSLGRYEQYF. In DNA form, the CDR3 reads TGTGCCAGCAGCTTAGGGCGTTACGAGCAGTACTTC.

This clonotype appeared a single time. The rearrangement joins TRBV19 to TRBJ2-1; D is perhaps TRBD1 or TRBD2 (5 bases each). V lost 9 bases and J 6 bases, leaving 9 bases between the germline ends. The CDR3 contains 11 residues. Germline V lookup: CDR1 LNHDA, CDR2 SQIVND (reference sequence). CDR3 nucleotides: TGTGCCAGCCGGGACCTCAATGAGCAGTTCTTC. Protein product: CASRDLNEQFF.

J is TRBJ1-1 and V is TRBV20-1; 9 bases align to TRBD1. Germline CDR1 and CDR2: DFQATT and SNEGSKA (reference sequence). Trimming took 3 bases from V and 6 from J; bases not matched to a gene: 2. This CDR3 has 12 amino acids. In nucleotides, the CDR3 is TGCAGTGCTAGGGACAGGGGCCCTGAAGCTTTCTTT. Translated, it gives CSARDRGPEAFF.

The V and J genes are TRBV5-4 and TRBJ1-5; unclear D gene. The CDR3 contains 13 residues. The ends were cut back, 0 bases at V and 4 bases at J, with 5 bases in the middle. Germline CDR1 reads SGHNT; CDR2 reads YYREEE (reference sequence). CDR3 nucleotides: TGTGCCAGCAGCTTGGATGCGAATCAGCCCCAGCATTTT. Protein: CASSLDANQPQHF.

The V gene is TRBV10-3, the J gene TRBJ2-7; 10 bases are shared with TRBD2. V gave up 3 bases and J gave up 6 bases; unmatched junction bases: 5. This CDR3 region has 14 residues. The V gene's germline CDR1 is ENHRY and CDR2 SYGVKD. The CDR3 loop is CAISDRTSGSEQYF. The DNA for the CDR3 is TGTGCCATCAGTGATCGGACTAGCGGAAGCGAGCAGTACTTC.

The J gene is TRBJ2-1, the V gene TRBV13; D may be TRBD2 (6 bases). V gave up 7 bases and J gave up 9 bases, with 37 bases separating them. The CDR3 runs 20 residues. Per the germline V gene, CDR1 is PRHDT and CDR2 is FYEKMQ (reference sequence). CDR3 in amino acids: CASTLGHRRETTSRTGEQFF. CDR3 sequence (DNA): TGTGCCAGCACTCTAGGGCATAGGCGGGAAACCACCAGCCGAACGGGTGAGCAGTTCTTC.

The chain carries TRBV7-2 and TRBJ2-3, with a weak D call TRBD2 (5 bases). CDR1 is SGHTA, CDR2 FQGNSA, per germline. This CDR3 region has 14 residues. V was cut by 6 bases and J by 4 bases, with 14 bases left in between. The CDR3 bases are TGTGCCAGCAGATCTTTCGGGGTTGCAGATACGCAGTATTTT. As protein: CASRSFGVADTQYF.